Ten or more counts support the clone carrying this T cell receptor beta chain. Its antigen is still unknown. Trimming stripped 5 bases from V and 8 bases from J, with 15 bases between. The CDR3 contains 13 residues. The entry originates in a study of T cells in Graves' hyperthyroidism and ophthalmopathy. TCR beta CDR3 region amplification was performed from RNA transcripts. RT-PCR in the first round (using the HTBI primer set) targeted the TCR CDR3. TCRdb reanalysed the multiplex PCR reads using MiXCR and keeps one entry per CDR3 protein. The sample has under 350,000 distinct CDR3 sequences; about a sixth are singletons. Each person with ophthalmopathy scored at least 3 on the Clinical Activity Score, reached NOSPECS grade 4 or higher, and had been ill under 3 months. Diagnostic assessment was based on clinical symptoms, serum thyroxine and TRAb, thyroid ultrasound and orbital computed tomography. Each 10 ml fresh peripheral blood draw supplied the PBMCs.

Regarding the study as a whole: Researchers found most expanded thyroid clonotypes above 0.001 in blood as well.

The material sequenced was blood. This chain links TRBV12-3 or TRBV12-4 with TRBJ1-2, with D maybe TRBD1 (5 bases). This clonotype was obtained from an older woman with Graves' ophthalmopathy. CDR3 protein: CASSARDLRGYTF. As DNA, the CDR3 is TGTGCCAGCAGTGCCCGGGACTTGCGGGGCTACACCTTC.